The present T cell receptor (beta chain) was sequenced within a study of response to subunit inactivated influenza vaccine. Study-wide results and limits: It was suggested by the authors that few new T cells are recruited by each seasonal influenza vaccination.

MiXCR, applied by TCRdb to the RT-PCR reads, yields one record per CDR3 protein. This repertoire shows hundreds of thousands of distinct CDR3 sequences, 10% to 15% found once; its top ten account for roughly 10%. Per the germline V gene, CDR1 is LNHNV and CDR2 is YYDKDF (reference sequence). Trimming cost V 0 bases and J 0 bases, with 9 bases left between them. The CDR3 loop spans 15 amino acids. Comment on this clonotype: The antigen is unknown.

The chain is built from TRBV15 and TRBJ2-7; D is perhaps TRBD1 (6 bases). The sample consisted of PBMCs from blood, taken on the day of vaccination. The sequence came from a man over 45 who received an inactivated influenza vaccine. CDR3 coding DNA: TGTGCCACCAGCAGAGACCGGACAGCCTCCTACGAGCAGTACTTC. Translation gives CATSRDRTASYEQYF.